Listed below are T cell receptor beta chains from one sample, sequenced in a study of blood T cell repertoires in COVID-19. The method was immunoSEQ multiplex PCR; TCRdb's version includes in-frame clones alone and lacks a portion of them. This table holds 90,000 to 140,000 clones, 65% to 80% found once. Sequencing input: peripheral blood. These receptors were obtained from a woman aged 70-85 years with acute or convalescent COVID-19. Each CDR3 is given with its conserved first and last residue. Fields, in order: V gene, clone size, D gene, J gene, CDR3 protein, CDR3 DNA. The D gene is left open where the match is weak. The size entry is marked missing in some rows and otherwise reads once, few, many or a size class.

V: TRBV20-1
size: .
D: TRBD2
J: TRBJ2-1
CDR3: CSASPGTSGGMGQFF
DNA: TGCAGTGCAAGTCCCGGGACTAGCGGGGGTATGGGACAGTTCTTC

V: TRBV5-1
size: .
D: TRBD2
J: TRBJ2-5
CDR3: CASSLGFLAAGETQYF
DNA: TGCGCCAGCAGCTTGGGGTTCCTAGCGGCGGGGGAGACCCAGTACTTC

V: TRBV19
size: .
D: .
J: TRBJ2-3
CDR3: CASSPPADTQYF
DNA: TGTGCCAGTAGTCCTCCCGCAGATACGCAGTATTTT

V: TRBV5-1
size: few
D: .
J: TRBJ2-1
CDR3: CASSPNNRVMANEQFF
DNA: TGCGCCAGCAGCCCAAACAACAGGGTCATGGCGAATGAGCAGTTCTTC

V: TRBV6-6
size: .
D: .
J: TRBJ1-4
CDR3: CASSYQEREKLFF
DNA: TGTGCCAGCAGTTATCAGGAACGTGAAAAACTGTTTTTT

V: TRBV25-1
size: .
D: .
J: TRBJ2-3
CDR3: CASRSTAANTDTQYF
DNA: TGTGCCAGCAGGTCGACAGCAGCCAACACAGATACGCAGTATTTT

V: TRBV7-7
size: .
D: TRBD2
J: TRBJ2-3
CDR3: CASSQGRLAGGTGTDTQYF
DNA: TGTGCCAGCAGCCAGGGACGGCTAGCGGGGGGTACGGGCACAGATACGCAGTATTTT

V: TRBV27
size: .
D: .
J: TRBJ1-4
CDR3: CASSTGMANEKLFF
DNA: TGTGCCAGCAGTACAGGGATGGCTAATGAAAAACTGTTTTTT

V: TRBV30
size: .
D: .
J: TRBJ1-2
CDR3: CAWSLGQGPNYGYTF
DNA: TGTGCCTGGAGTTTGGGGCAGGGGCCTAACTATGGCTACACCTTC

V: TRBV30
size: .
D: .
J: TRBJ2-2
CDR3: CAWSSWQGLNTGELFF
DNA: TGTGCCTGGAGTTCGTGGCAGGGATTGAACACCGGGGAGCTGTTTTTT

V: TRBV19
size: .
D: TRBD1
J: TRBJ1-2
CDR3: CASSPQGQPYGYTF
DNA: TGTGCCAGTAGTCCGCAGGGACAGCCCTATGGCTACACCTTC

V: TRBV4-1
size: .
D: .
J: TRBJ2-5
CDR3: CASSQDGAGGPGETQYF
DNA: TGCGCCAGCAGCCAAGATGGGGCAGGGGGGCCGGGGGAGACCCAGTACTTC

V: TRBV5-5
size: .
D: TRBD1
J: TRBJ1-6
CDR3: CASSPDRGFNSPLHF
DNA: TGTGCCAGCAGCCCTGACAGGGGCTTTAATTCACCCCTCCACTTT

V: TRBV30
size: .
D: TRBD1
J: TRBJ1-6
CDR3: CAWSPLGQTRNSPLHF
DNA: TGTGCCTGGAGCCCCCTGGGACAGACGAGGAATTCACCCCTCCACTTT

V: TRBV5-1
size: .
D: .
J: TRBJ1-5
CDR3: CASRIGPGLDQPQHF
DNA: TGCGCCAGCAGAATCGGCCCAGGCCTTGATCAGCCCCAGCATTTT

V: TRBV4-1
size: .
D: .
J: TRBJ1-6
CDR3: CASSQERGGYNSPLHF
DNA: TGCGCCAGCAGCCAAGAGAGGGGGGGCTATAATTCACCCCTCCACTTT

V: TRBV13
size: .
D: TRBD1
J: TRBJ1-4
CDR3: CASSLEGGVDEKLFF
DNA: TGTGCCAGCAGCTTAGAAGGGGGCGTTGATGAAAAACTGTTTTTT

V: TRBV2
size: .
D: TRBD2
J: TRBJ2-5
CDR3: CASQVAGRETQYF
DNA: TGTGCCAGCCAGGTAGCGGGTCGGGAGACCCAGTACTTC

V: TRBV2
size: few
D: .
J: TRBJ1-4
CDR3: CASSKGRRDEKLFF
DNA: TGTGCCAGCAGTAAGGGGCGCAGGGATGAAAAACTGTTTTTT

V: TRBV20-1
size: .
D: TRBD1
J: TRBJ1-2
CDR3: CSASRGTGARGYTF
DNA: TGCAGTGCTAGTCGGGGGACAGGGGCGCGGGGCTACACCTTC

V: TRBV6-1
size: .
D: TRBD2
J: TRBJ2-2
CDR3: CASSEALAGFGGELFF
DNA: TGTGCCAGCAGTGAAGCACTAGCGGGGTTCGGCGGGGAGCTGTTTTTT

V: TRBV27
size: .
D: .
J: TRBJ1-6
CDR3: CASSLSWTANSPLHF
DNA: TGTGCCAGCAGTTTATCCTGGACAGCCAATTCACCCCTCCACTTT

V: TRBV6-2/TRBV6-3
size: .
D: .
J: TRBJ2-5
CDR3: CASSYGSWETQHF
DNA: TGTGCCAGCAGTTACGGCTCATGGGAGACCCAGCACTTC